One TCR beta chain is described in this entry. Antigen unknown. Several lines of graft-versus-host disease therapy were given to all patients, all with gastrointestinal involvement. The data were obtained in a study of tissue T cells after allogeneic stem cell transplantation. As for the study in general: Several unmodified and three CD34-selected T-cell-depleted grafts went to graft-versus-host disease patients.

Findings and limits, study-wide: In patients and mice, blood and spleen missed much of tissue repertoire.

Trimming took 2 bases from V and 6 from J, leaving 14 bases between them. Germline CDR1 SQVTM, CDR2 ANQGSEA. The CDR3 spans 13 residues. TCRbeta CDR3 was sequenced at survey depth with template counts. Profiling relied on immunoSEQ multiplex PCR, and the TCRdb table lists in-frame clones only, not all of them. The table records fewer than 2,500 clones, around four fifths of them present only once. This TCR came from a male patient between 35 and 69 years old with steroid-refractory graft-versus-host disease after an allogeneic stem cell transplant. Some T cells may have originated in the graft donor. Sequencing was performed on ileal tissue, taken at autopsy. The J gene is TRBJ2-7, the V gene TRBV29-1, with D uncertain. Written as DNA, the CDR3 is TGCAGCGTTGAATTACGGCAACTCGGCGAGCAGTACTTC. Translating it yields CSVELRQLGEQYF.